This T cell receptor beta chain is from a study of human T cells and chemical hapten exposure. Study-wide points: Expanded TCR sets contained significantly more large CDR3 similarity clusters than controls.

This clonotype occurred many times. Its antigen is not identified. TCRdb analysed the RACE reads with MiXCR anew, one entry per CDR3 protein. Of approximately 110,000 distinct CDR3 sequences in the sample, about a tenth are singletons; the top ten hold 3% to 4%. The CDR3 loop spans 16 amino acids. Germline-derived CDR1 and CDR2 are MNHNY and SVGAGI (reference sequence). V was shortened by 2 bases and J by 1 base, with 14 bases between the two germline ends. Noted time point: patch test 2, 6 weeks after DPC sensitization. As for treatment: therapeutic diphenylcyclopropenone sensitization with weekly scalp DPC.

This chain links TRBV6-6 with TRBJ2-5; D may be TRBD1 (5 bases). The source is a woman between 35 and 50 years old with alopecia areata. Some clones in this sample may be carry-over from other donors' samples. This material consisted of whole blood, taken in connection with sensitization to the hapten diphenylcyclopropenone (DPC). The CDR3 nucleotides read TGTGCCAGCAGTTACGGGGCCTCGATGGCCCAAGAGACCCAGTACTTC. Residues: CASSYGASMAQETQYF.